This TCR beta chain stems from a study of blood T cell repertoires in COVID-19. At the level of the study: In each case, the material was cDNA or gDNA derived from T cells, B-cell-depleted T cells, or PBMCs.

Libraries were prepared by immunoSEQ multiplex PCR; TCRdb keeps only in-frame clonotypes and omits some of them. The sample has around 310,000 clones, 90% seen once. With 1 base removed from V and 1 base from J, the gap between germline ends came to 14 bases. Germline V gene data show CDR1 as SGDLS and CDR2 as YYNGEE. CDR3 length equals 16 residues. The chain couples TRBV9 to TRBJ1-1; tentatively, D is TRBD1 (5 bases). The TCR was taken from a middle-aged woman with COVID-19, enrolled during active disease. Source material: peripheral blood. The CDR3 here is CASSVISGSPNTEAFF. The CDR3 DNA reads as TGTGCCAGCAGCGTAATCTCAGGGTCCCCGAACACTGAAGCTTTCTTT.